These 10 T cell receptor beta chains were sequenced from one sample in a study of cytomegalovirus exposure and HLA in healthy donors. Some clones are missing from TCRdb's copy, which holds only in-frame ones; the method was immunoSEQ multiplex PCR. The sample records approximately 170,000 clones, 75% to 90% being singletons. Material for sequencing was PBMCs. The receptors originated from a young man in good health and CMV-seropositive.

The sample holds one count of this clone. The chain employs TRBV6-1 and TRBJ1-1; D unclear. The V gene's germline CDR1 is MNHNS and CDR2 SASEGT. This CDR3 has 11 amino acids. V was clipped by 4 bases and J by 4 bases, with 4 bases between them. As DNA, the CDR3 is TGTGCCAGCAGTGTCTCCACTGAAGCTTTCTTT. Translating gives CASSVSTEAFF.

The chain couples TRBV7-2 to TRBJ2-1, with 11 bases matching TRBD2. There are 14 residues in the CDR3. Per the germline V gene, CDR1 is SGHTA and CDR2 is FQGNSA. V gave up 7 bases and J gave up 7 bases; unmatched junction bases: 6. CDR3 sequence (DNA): TGTGCCAGCAAGCTAGCGGGGGGTGGGAATGAGCAGTTCTTC. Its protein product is CASKLAGGGNEQFF.

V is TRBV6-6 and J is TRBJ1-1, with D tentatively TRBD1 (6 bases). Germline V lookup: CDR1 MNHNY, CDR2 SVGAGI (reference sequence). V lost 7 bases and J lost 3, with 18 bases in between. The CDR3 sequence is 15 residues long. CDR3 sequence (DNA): TGTGCCAGCATCCCCGTTAGGGGGAACCACACTGAAGCTTTCTTT. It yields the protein CASIPVRGNHTEAFF.

The CDR3: CASSLSGGPHETQYF. The CDR3 DNA is TGTGCCAGCAGTTTGTCGGGAGGGCCCCACGAGACCCAGTACTTC. This chain uses TRBV28 with TRBJ2-5; the match to TRBD2 covers 8 bases. This CDR3 contains 15 residues. Germline V gene lookup returns CDR1 MDHEN and CDR2 SYDVKM. The J segment lost 5 bases and the V segment lost 3 bases, leaving 8 bases of the junction unmatched. Combining the CDR3 with reference TRBV28 and TRBJ2-5 gives the whole variable domain DVKVTQSSRYLVKRTGEKVFLECVQDMDHENMFWYRQDPGLGLRLIYFSYDVKMKEKGDIPEGYSVSREKKERFSLILESASTNQTSMYLCASSLSGGPHETQYFGPGTRLLVL.

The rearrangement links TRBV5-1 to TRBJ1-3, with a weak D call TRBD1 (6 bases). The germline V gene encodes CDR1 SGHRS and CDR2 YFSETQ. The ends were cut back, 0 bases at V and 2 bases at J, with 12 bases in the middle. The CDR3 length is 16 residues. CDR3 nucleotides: TGCGCCAGCAGCTTGGCCGGGGGGGGCCCTGGAAACACCATATATTTT. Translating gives CASSLAGGGPGNTIYF. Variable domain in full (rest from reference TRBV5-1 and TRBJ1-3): KAGVTQTPRYLIKTRGQQVTLSCSPISGHRSVSWYQQTPGQGLQFLFEYFSETQRNKGNFPGRFSGRQFSNSRSEMNVSTLELGDSALYLCASSLAGGGPGNTIYFGEGSWLTVV.

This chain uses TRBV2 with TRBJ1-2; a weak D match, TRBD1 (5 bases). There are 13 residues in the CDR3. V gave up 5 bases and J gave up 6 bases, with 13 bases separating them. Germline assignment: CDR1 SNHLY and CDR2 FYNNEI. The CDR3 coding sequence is TGTGCCAGCAGTCAGATCAGGGTTGATGGCTACACCTTC. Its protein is CASSQIRVDGYTF.

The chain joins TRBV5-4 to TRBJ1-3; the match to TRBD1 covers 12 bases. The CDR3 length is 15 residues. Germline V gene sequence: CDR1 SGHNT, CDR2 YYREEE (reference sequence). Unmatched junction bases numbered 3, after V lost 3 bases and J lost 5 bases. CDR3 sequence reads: CASSSRDRGRNTIYF. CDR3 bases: TGTGCCAGCAGCTCCCGGGACAGGGGGCGAAACACCATATATTTT.

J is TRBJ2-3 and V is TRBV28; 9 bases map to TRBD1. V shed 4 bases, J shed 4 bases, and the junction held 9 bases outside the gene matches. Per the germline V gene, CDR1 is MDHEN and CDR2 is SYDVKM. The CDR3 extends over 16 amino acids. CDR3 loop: CASSSPWDRDSDTQYF. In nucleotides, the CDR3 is TGTGCCAGCAGTTCCCCCTGGGACAGGGACTCAGATACGCAGTATTTT.

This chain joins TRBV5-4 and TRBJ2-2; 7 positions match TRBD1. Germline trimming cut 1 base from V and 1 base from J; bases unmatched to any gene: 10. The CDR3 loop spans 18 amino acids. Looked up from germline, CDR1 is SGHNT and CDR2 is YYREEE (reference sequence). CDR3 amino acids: CASSLMYPRTGNTGELFF. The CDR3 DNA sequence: TGTGCCAGCAGCTTGATGTATCCTCGGACAGGGAACACCGGGGAGCTGTTTTTT. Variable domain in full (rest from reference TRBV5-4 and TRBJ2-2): ETGVTQSPTHLIKTRGQQVTLRCSSQSGHNTVSWYQQALGQGPQFIFQYYREEENGRGNFPPRFSGLQFPNYSSELNVNALELDDSALYLCASSLMYPRTGNTGELFFGEGSRLTVL.

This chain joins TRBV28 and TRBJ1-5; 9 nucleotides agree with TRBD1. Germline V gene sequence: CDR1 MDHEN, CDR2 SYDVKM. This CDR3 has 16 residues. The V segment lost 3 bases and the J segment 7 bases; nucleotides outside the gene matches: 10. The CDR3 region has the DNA TGTGCCAGCAGTTTTGAAGGGACAGGGTTCAACCAGCCCCAGCATTTT. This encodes CASSFEGTGFNQPQHF. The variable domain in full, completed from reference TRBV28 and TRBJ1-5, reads DVKVTQSSRYLVKRTGEKVFLECVQDMDHENMFWYRQDPGLGLRLIYFSYDVKMKEKGDIPEGYSVSREKKERFSLILESASTNQTSMYLCASSFEGTGFNQPQHFGDGTRLSIL.